The 5 T cell receptor beta chains below were found in one sample sequenced in a study of cytomegalovirus exposure and HLA in healthy donors. Libraries were prepared by immunoSEQ multiplex PCR; TCRdb keeps only in-frame clonotypes and omits some of them. The data show approximately 300,000 clones, roughly 90% seen once. Sequencing used PBMCs. All receptors come from a woman aged 18-29 years in good health and CMV-seronegative.

This clone was seen more than once but under ten times. V gene TRBV4-3 combines with J gene TRBJ2-7; 9 nucleotides line up with TRBD2. CDR3 length: 15 residues. Trimming at V came to 4 bases and at J to 2 bases, leaving 6 bases not matched to a gene. Germline V gene data show CDR1 as LGHNA and CDR2 as YSLEER. CDR3 sequence: CASSPQSSGTYEQYF. The CDR3 DNA reads TGCGCCAGCAGCCCACAATCTAGCGGGACCTACGAGCAGTACTTC.

The chain carries TRBV30 and TRBJ2-1, with a tentative D call TRBD1 (5 bases). Deletions cut 4 bases from V and 5 bases from J, with 12 bases between. The CDR3 is 13 amino acids. Germline V gene sequence: CDR1 GTSNPN, CDR2 SVGIG (reference sequence). The CDR3 sequence is CAWTSGSNNEQFF. CDR3 bases: TGTGCCTGGACATCAGGGTCTAACAATGAGCAGTTCTTC.

The CDR3 DNA reads TGTGCCAGCAGAGCCGACAGGGGGCTCGATACGCAGTATTTT. This gives the protein CASRADRGLDTQYF. V is TRBV2 and J is TRBJ2-3; 10 bases match TRBD1. The CDR3 has 14 residues. Germline lookup yields CDR1 SNHLY and CDR2 FYNNEI. Unmatched junction bases numbered 6, after V lost 6 bases and J lost 6 bases.

This chain joins TRBV10-3 and TRBJ2-1; TRBD2 is a possible D gene (6 bases). The CDR3 is made up of 15 amino acids. Germline CDR1 reads ENHRY; CDR2 reads SYGVKD. Trimming removed 5 bases from V and 10 bases from J, with 21 bases in between. The CDR3 DNA reads TGTGCCATCAGTAAGCAGGTCGGTAGCGGAGTGGAGCAGTTCTTC. This encodes CAISKQVGSGVEQFF.

This clone showed up just a few times. The V gene is TRBV19, the J gene TRBJ2-7; weak D call: TRBD1 (5 bases). The CDR3 covers 14 residues. V was clipped by 3 bases and J by 6 bases, with 15 bases between them. Germline V lookup: CDR1 LNHDA, CDR2 SQIVND (reference sequence). The CDR3 DNA follows: TGTGCCAGTAGTATTGTGTCCTTTCAGGGCGAGCAGTACTTC. Its translation: CASSIVSFQGEQYF.